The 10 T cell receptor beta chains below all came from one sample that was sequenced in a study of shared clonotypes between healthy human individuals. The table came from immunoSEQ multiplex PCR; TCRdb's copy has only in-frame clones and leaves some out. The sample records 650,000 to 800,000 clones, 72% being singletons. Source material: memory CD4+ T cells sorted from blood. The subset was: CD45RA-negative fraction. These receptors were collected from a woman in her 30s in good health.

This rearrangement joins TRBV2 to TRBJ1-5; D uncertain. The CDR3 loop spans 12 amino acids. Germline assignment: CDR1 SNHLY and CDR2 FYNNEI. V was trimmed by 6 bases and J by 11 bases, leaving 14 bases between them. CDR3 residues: CASRTDQWAQHF. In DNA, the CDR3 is TGTGCCAGCAGAACTGATCAGTGGGCCCAGCATTTT. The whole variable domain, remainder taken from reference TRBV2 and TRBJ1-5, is EPEVTQTPSHQVTQMGQEVILRCVPISNHLYFYWYRQILGQKVEFLVSFYNNEISEKSEIFDDQFSVERPDGSNFTLKIRSTKLEDSAMYFCASRTDQWAQHFGDGTRLSIL.

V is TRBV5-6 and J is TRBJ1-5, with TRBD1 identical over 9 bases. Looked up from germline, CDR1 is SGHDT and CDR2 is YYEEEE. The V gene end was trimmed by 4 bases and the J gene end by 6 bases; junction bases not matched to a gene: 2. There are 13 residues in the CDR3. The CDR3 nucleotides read TGTGCCAGCAGCAGGGACAGGGCTCAGCCCCAGCATTTT. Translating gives CASSRDRAQPQHF.

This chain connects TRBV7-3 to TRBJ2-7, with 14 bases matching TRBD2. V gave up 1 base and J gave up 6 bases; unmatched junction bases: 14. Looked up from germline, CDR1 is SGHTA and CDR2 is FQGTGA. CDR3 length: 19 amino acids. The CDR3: CASSLKHGAVGTSGSEQYF. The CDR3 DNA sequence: TGTGCCAGCAGCTTAAAACACGGGGCCGTAGGGACTAGCGGGAGCGAGCAGTACTTC.

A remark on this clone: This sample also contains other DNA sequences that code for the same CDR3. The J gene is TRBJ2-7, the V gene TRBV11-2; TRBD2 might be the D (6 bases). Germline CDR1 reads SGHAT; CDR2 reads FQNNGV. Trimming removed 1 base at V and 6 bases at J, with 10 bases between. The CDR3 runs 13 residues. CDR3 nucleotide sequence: TGTGCCAGCAGCTTAGTGAGGGGAGGCGAGCAGTACTTC. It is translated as CASSLVRGGEQYF.

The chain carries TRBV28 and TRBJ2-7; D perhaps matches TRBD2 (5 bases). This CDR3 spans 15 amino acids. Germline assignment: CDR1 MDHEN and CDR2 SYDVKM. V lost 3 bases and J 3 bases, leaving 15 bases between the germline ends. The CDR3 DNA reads TGTGCCAGCAGTTTTATTCCCGGGGATAGCTACGAGCAGTACTTC. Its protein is CASSFIPGDSYEQYF.

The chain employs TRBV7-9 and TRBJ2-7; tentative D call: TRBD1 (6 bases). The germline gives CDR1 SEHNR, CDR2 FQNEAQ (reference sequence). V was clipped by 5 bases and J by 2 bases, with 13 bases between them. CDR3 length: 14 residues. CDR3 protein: CASSILTGPYEQYF. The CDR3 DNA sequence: TGTGCCAGCAGCATCTTGACAGGACCCTACGAGCAGTACTTC. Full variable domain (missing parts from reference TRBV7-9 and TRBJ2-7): DTGVSQNPRHKITKRGQNVTFRCDPISEHNRLYWYRQTLGQGPEFLTYFQNEAQLEKSRLLSDRFSAERPKGSFSTLEIQRTEQGDSAMYLCASSILTGPYEQYFGPGTRLTVT.

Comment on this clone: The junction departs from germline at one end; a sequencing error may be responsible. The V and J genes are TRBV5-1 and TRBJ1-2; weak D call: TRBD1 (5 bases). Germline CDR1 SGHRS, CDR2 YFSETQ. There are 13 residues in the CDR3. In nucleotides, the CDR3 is TGTGCCAGCAGCCAGGGCGTTCCGTATGGCTACACCTTC. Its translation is CASSQGVPYGYTF.

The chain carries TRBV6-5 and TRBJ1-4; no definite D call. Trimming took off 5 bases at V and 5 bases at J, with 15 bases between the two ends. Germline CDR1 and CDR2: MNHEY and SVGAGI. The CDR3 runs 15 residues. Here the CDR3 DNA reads TGTGCCAGCAGTCCCCAGAGGAGGACGAATGAAAAACTGTTTTTT. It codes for CASSPQRRTNEKLFF.

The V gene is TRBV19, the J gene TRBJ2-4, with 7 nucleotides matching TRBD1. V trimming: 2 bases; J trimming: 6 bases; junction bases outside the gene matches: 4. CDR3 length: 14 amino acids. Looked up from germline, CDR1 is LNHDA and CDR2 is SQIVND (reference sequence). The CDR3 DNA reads TGTGCCAGTAGTATACAACAGGGGATAAACATTCAGTACTTC. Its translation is CASSIQQGINIQYF.

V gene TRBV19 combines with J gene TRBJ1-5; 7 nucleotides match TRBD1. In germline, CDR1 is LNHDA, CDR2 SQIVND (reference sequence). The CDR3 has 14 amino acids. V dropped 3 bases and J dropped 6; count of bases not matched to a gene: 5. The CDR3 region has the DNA TGTGCCAGTAGTATCTCCGGGACAGCTCAGCCCCAGCATTTT. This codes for CASSISGTAQPQHF.